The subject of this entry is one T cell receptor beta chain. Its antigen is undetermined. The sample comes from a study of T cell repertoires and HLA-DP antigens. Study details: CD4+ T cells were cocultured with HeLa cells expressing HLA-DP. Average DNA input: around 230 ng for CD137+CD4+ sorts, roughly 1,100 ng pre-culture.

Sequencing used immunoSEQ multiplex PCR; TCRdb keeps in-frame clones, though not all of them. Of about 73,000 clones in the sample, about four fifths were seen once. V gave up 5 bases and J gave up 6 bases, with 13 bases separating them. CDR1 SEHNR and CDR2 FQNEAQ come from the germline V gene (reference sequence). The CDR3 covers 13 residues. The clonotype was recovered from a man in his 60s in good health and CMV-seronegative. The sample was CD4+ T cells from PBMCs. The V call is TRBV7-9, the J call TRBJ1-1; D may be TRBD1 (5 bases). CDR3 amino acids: CASSRDLGAEAFF. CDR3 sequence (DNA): TGTGCCAGCAGCCGGGACCTCGGGGCTGAAGCTTTCTTT.